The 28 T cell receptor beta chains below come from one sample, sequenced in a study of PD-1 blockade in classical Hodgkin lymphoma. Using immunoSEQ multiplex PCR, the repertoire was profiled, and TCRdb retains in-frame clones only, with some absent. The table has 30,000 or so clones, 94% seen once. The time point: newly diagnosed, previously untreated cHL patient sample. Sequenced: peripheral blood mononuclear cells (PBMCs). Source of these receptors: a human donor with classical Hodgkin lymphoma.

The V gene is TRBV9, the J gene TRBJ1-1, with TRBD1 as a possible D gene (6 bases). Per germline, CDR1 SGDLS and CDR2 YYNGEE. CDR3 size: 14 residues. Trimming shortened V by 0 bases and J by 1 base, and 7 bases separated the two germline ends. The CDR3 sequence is CASSVGDTNTEAFF. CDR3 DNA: TGTGCCAGCAGCGTAGGGGACACGAACACTGAAGCTTTCTTT.

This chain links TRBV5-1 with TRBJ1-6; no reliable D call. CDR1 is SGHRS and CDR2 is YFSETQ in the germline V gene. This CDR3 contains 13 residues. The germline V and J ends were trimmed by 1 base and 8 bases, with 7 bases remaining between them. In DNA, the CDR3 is TGCGCCAGCAGCTTGAAGAGGGATTCACCCCTCCACTTT. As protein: CASSLKRDSPLHF.

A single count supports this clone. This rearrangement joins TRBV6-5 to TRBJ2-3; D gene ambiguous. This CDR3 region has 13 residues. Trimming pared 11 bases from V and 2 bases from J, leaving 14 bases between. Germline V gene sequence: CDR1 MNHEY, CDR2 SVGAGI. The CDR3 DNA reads TGTGCCTCCCACCAGCGAGACACAGATACGCAGTATTTT. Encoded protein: CASHQRDTDTQYF.

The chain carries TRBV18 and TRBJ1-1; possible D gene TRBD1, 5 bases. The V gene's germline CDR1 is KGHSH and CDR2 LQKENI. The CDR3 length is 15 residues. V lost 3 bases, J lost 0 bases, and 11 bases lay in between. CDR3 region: CASSPSTRVNTEAFF. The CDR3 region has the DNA TGTGCCAGCTCACCCTCCACCAGGGTGAACACTGAAGCTTTCTTT.

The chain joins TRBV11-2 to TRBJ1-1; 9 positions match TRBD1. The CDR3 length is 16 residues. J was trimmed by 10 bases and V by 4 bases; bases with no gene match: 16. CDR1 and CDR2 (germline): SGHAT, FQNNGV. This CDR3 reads CASSSRQGGSFFGAFF. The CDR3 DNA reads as TGTGCCAGCAGCTCCCGACAGGGGGGGAGTTTTTTTGGAGCTTTCTTT.

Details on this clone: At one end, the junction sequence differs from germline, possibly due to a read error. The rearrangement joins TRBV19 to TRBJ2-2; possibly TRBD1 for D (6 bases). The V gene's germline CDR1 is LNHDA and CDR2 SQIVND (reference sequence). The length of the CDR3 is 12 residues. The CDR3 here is CAVQGHTRELFF. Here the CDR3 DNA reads TGTGCCGTTCAGGGGCACACCCGGGAGCTGTTTTTT.

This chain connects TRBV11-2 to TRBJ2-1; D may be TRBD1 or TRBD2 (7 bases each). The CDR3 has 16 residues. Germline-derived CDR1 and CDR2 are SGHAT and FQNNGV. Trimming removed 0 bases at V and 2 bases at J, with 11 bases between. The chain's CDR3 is CASSLESGGAYNEQFF. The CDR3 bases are TGTGCCAGCAGCTTAGAGTCAGGGGGGGCCTACAATGAGCAGTTCTTC.

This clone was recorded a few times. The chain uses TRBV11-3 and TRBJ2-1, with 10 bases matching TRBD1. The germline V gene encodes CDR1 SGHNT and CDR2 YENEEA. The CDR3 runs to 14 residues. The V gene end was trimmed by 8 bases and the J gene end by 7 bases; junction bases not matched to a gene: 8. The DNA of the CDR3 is TGTGCCAGCTCCTTGGGGACAGGGGTGAATGAGCAGTTCTTC. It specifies CASSLGTGVNEQFF.

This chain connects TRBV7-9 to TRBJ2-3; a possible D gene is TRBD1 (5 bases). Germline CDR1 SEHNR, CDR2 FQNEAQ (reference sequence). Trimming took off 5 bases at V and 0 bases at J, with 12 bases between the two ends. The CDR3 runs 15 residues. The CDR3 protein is CASSVGRTSTDTQYF. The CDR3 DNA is TGTGCCAGCAGCGTAGGGCGGACAAGCACAGATACGCAGTATTTT.

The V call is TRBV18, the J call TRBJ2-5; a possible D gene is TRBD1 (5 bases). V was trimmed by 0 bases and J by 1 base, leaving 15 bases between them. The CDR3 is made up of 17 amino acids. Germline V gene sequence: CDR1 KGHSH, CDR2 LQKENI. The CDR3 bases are TGTGCCAGCTCACCACCTAGGATCGGCAGGGCCCAAGAGACCCAGTACTTC. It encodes CASSPPRIGRAQETQYF.

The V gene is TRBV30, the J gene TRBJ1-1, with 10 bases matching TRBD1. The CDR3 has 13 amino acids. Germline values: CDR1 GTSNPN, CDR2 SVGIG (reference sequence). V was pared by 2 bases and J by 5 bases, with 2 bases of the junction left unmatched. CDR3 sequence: CAWSWDRGTEAFF. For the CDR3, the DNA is TGTGCCTGGAGTTGGGACAGGGGTACTGAAGCTTTCTTT.

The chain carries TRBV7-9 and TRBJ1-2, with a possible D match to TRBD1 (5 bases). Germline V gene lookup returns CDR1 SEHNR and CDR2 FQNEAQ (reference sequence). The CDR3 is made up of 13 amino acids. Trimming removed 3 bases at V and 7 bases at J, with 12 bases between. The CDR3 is CASSFVAGIGYTF. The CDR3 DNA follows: TGTGCCAGCAGCTTCGTAGCAGGGATTGGCTACACCTTC.

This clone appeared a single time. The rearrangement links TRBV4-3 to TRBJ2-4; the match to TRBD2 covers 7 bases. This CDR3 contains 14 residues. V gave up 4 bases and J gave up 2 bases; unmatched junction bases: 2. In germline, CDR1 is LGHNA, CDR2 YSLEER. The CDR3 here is CASSLGGTKNIQYF. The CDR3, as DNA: TGCGCCAGCAGCCTCGGGGGGACCAAAAACATTCAGTACTTC.

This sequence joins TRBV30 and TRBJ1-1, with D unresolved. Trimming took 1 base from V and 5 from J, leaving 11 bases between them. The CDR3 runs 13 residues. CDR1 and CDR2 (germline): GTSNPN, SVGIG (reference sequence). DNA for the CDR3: TGTGCCTGGAGTGCTACAGTGGGTACTGAAGCTTTCTTT. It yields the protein CAWSATVGTEAFF.

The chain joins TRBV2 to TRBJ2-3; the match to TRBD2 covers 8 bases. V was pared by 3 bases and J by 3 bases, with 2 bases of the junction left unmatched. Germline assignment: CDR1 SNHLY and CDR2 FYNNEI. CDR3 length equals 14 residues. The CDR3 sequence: CASSDIAGTDTQYF. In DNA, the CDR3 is TGTGCCAGCAGTGATATAGCGGGGACAGATACGCAGTATTTT.

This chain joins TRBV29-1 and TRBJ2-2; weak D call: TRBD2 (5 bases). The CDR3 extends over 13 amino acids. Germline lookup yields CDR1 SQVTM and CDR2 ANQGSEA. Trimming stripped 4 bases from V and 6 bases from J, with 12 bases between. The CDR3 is CSVAVRTPGELFF. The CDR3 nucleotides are TGCAGCGTTGCCGTCAGGACTCCCGGGGAGCTGTTTTTT.

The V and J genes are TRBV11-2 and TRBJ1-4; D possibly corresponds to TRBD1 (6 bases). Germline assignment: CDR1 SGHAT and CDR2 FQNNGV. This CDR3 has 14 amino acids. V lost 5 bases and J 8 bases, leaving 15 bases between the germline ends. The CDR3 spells CASSRGGAWEKLFF. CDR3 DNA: TGTGCCAGCAGCCGCGGGGGGGCGTGGGAAAAACTGTTTTTT.

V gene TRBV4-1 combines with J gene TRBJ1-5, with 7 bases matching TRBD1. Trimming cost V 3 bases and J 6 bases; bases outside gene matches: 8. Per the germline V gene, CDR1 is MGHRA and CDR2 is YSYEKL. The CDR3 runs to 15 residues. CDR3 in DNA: TGCGCCAGCAGCCAGACAGGGCTCCCGGTTCAGCCCCAGCATTTT. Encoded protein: CASSQTGLPVQPQHF.

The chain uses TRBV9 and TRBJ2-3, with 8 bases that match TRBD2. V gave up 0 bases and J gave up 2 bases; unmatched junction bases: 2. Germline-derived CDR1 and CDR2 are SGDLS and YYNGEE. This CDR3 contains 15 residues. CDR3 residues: CASSVAGGITDTQYF. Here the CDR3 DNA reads TGTGCCAGCAGCGTAGCGGGGGGGATCACAGATACGCAGTATTTT.

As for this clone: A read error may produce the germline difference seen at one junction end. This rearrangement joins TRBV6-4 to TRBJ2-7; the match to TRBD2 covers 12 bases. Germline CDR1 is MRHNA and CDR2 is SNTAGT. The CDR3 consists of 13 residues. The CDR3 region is CASQRLAGAAMNF. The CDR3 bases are TGTGCCAGCCAAAGACTAGCGGGAGCCGCCATGAACTTC.

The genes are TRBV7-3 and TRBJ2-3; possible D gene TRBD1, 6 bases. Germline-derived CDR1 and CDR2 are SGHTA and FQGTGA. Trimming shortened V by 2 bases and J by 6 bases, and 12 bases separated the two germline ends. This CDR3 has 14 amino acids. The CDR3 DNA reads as TGTGCCAGCAGCTTAGAGACAGGATTGGATACGCAGTATTTT. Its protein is CASSLETGLDTQYF.

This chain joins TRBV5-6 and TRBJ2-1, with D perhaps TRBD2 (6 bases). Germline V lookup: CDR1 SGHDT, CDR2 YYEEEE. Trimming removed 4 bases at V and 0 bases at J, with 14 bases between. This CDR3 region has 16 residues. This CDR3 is CASSRIAAPSYNEQFF. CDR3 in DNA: TGTGCCAGCAGCCGTATAGCGGCCCCCTCCTACAATGAGCAGTTCTTC.

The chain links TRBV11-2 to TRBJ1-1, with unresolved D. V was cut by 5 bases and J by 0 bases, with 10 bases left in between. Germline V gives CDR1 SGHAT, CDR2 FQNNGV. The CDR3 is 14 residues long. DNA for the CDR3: TGTGCCAGCAGCCCCCAAGGTATGAACACTGAAGCTTTCTTT. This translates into CASSPQGMNTEAFF.

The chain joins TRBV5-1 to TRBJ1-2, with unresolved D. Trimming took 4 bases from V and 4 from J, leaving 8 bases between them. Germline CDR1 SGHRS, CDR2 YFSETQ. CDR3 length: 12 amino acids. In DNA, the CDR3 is TGCGCCAGCAGCGACTTTGGCTATGGCTACACCTTC. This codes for CASSDFGYGYTF.

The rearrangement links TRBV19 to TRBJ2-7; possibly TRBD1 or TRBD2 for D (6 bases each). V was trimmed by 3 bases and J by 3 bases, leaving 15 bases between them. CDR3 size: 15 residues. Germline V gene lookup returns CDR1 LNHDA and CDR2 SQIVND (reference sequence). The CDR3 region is CASSMSGGAFYEQYF. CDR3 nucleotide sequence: TGTGCCAGTAGTATGTCCGGGGGCGCCTTCTACGAGCAGTACTTC.

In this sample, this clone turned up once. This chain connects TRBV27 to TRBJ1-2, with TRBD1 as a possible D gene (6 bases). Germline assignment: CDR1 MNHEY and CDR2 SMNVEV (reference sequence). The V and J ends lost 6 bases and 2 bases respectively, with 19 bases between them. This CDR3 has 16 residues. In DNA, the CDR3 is TGTGCCAGCAGCCAGAACTCGCAGGGGTCAAACTATGGCTACACCTTC. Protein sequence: CASSQNSQGSNYGYTF.

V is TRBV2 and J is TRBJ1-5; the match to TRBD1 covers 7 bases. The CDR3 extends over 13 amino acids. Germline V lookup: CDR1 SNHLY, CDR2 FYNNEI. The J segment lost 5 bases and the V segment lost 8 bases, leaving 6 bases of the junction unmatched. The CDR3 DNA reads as TGTGCCAGCCAACAGGGGAGGGATCAGCCCCAGCATTTT. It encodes CASQQGRDQPQHF.

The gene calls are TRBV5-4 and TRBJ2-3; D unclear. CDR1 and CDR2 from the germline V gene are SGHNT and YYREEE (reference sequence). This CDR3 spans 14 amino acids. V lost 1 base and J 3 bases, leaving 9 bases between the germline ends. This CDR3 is CASSLYGRTDTQYF. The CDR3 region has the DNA TGTGCCAGCAGCTTGTATGGACGGACAGATACGCAGTATTTT.